The T cell receptor beta chain described here comes from a study of CD8 T cells in ankylosing spondylitis. Overall study findings and caveats: Disease-linked clones bore a CD8+ phenotype and were relatively rare in peripheral blood. One TCR beta motif, made up of roughly 8 highly homologous variants, appeared characteristic of ankylosing spondylitis blood. A subset of motif variants has previously been described in the synovial fluid and blood of reactive arthritis. Clones tied to disease were said to be significantly enriched in matched ankylosing spondylitis synovial fluid.

As to this clonotype: Antigen specificity is unknown.

Using quantitative 5'-RACE with molecular barcodes, the authors made TCR beta libraries. TCRdb re-called the 5' RACE reads with MiXCR, one entry per CDR3 protein. The sample contains around 220,000 distinct CDR3 sequences, around 19% of which appear only once. This CDR3 comprises 14 residues. V lost 6 bases and J lost 2; bases outside the gene matches: 4. The receptor was isolated from a male donor with ankylosing spondylitis. Specimen: blood, either unsorted or a sorted T cell fraction (not recorded which). The rearrangement uses TRBV12-3 or TRBV12-4 and TRBJ2-1, with 7 positions matching TRBD1. CDR3 nucleotides: TGTGCCAGCAGCGACAGGGACCCCTACAATGAGCAGTTCTTC. Protein sequence: CASSDRDPYNEQFF.